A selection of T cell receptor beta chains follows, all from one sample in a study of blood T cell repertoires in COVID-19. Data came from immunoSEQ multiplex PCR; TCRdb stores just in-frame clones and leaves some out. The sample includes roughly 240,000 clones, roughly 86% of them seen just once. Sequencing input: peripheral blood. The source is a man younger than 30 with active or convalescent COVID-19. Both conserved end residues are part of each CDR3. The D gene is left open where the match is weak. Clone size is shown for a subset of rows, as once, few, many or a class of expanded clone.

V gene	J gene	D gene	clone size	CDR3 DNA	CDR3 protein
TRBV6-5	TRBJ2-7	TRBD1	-	TGTGCCAGCAGTTACGCATCGGGACAGCCCTACGAGCAGTACTTC	CASSYASGQPYEQYF
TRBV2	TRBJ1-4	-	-	TGTGCCAGCAGTGAGGGTCTCCGGGGAATAGAACTGTTTTTT	CASSEGLRGIELFF
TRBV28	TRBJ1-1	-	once	TGTGCCAGCAGTTTAGGGGGACTAGCACACATGAACACTGAAGCTTTCTTT	CASSLGGLAHMNTEAFF
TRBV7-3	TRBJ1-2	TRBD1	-	TGTGCCAGCAGCCCAGAGGGACAGGGCTCCTATGGCTACACCTTC	CASSPEGQGSYGYTF
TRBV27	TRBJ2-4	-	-	TGTGCCAGCAGTTTAGTAGGGGGAATAGCCAAAAACATTCAGTACTTC	CASSLVGGIAKNIQYF
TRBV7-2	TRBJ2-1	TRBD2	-	TGTGCCAGCATGGAGACTAGCGGACTCAATGAGCAGTTCTTC	CASMETSGLNEQFF
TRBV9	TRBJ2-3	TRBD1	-	TGTGCCAGCAGCACCTGGACAGGCTTAACTAGCACAGATACGCAGTATTTT	CASSTWTGLTSTDTQYF
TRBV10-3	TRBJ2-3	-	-	TGTGCCATCAGTAATCGGGACACAGATACGCAGTATTTT	CAISNRDTDTQYF
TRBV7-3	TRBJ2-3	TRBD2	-	TGTGCCAGCAGCCCCCCGAGGAGAACGGAGCGGGGGGTCGGCACAGATACGCAGTATTTT	CASSPPRRTERGVGTDTQYF
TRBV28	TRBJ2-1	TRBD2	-	TGTGCCAGCAGCCCTGGGACTAGTCCGAGCTCCTACAATGAGCAGTTCTTC	CASSPGTSPSSYNEQFF
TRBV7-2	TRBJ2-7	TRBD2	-	TGTGCCAGCAGCTTAATGAGCGGGAGGAGGTACGAGCAGTACTTC	CASSLMSGRRYEQYF
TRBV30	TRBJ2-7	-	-	TGTGCCTGGAGGGGGGCGAGCTACGAGCAGTACTTC	CAWRGASYEQYF
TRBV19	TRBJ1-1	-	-	TGTGCCAGTAGTAAGGGGGAAGAGGTTGAAGCTTTCTTT	CASSKGEEVEAFF
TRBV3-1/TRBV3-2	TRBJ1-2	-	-	TGTGCCAGCAGCCAAGCGGGCAGGGCCGCTCTTAACTATGGCTACACCTTC	CASSQAGRAALNYGYTF
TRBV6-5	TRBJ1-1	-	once	TGTGCCAGCAGTTTACATGAAATGAACACTGAAGCTTTCTTT	CASSLHEMNTEAFF
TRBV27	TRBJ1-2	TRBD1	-	TGTGCCAGCAGCCCCGCAGGACAGGGCCCTTATGGCTACACCTTC	CASSPAGQGPYGYTF
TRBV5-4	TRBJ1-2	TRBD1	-	TGTGCCATACAGGGGGCGGATGGCTACACCTTC	CAIQGADGYTF
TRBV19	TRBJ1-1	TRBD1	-	TGTGCCAGTAGTGAAGGACAGGGTATCGCTGAAGCTTTCTTT	CASSEGQGIAEAFF
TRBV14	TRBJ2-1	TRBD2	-	TGTGCCAGCAGGCTCACGGGGGGATTATACAATGAGCAGTTCTTC	CASRLTGGLYNEQFF
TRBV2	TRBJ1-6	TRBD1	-	TGTGCCAGCAGTGACAGGGAGACAGGGTATTCACCCCTCCACTTT	CASSDRETGYSPLHF
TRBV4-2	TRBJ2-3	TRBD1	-	TGTGCCAGCAGCCAAGAAGGGGCAGGGGGTTTAACAGATACGCAGTATTTT	CASSQEGAGGLTDTQYF
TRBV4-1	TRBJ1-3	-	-	TGCGCCAGCAGCCTTTCCGACAGGTCTGGAAACACCATATATTTT	CASSLSDRSGNTIYF
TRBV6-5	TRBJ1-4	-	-	TGTGCCAGCAGTAAACAGGTTGAGAGTGAAAAACTGTTTTTT	CASSKQVESEKLFF
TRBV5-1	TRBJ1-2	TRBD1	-	TGCGCCAGCAGTTTACCGGGACAGGTCTATGGCTACACCTTC	CASSLPGQVYGYTF
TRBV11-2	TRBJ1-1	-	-	TGTGCCAGCAGGCGACAGTATGACACTGAAGCTTTCTTT	CASRRQYDTEAFF
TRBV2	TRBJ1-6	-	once	TGTGCCAGCAGGGTGGACTTCTATAATTCACCCCTCCACTTT	CASRVDFYNSPLHF
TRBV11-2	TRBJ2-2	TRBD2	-	TGTGCCAGCAGCTCGGGCGGCGGGGGGCTGGTTGGGGCCGGGGAGCTGTTTTTT	CASSSGGGGLVGAGELFF
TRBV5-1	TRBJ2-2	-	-	TGCGCCAGCAGCTTGTCTGCGGGTCGGCCCGGGGAGCTGTTTTTT	CASSLSAGRPGELFF
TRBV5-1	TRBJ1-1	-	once	TGCGCCAGCAGCATCGGGGAGGACACTGAAGCTTTCTTT	CASSIGEDTEAFF
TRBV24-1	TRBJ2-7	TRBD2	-	TGTGCCACCAGTGAGCTCGGGGGGTGTTTGAACGAGCAGTACTTC	CATSELGGCLNEQYF
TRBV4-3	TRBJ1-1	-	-	TGCGCCAGCAGCCAAGAGATGCGGACTGAAGCTTTCTTT	CASSQEMRTEAFF
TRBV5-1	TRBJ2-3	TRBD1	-	TGCGCCAGCAGCCAACAGGGGGCGATCTTAGATACGCAGTATTTT	CASSQQGAILDTQYF
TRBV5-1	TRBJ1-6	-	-	TGCGCCAGCAGCCCGGGAGGGGAATCACCCCTCCACTTT	CASSPGGESPLHF
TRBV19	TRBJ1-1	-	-	TGTGCCAGTAGTGTCCGCGGCGACACTGAAGCTTTCTTT	CASSVRGDTEAFF
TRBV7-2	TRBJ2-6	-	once	TGTGCCAGGGCGGGATCGTGGGCCTCTGGGGCCAACGTCCTGACTTTC	CARAGSWASGANVLTF
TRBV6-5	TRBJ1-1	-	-	TGTGCCAGCACCGACGGGGATAAGGTGGAAGCTTTCTTT	CASTDGDKVEAFF
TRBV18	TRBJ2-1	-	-	TGTGCCAGCTCACATGGATCTAGCGACCCTTACAATGAGCAGTTCTTC	CASSHGSSDPYNEQFF
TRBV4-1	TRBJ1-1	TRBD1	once	TGCGCCAGCAGCCAAGAGATTTCCCGGGACAGGGGTTTAGCTGAAGCTTTCTTT	CASSQEISRDRGLAEAFF
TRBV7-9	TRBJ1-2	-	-	TGTGCCAGCAGCTTACCGACAGTTAACTATGGCTACACCTTC	CASSLPTVNYGYTF
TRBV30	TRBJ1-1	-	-	TGTGCCACCCCTCCAGGGGAGGGCACTGAAGCTTTCTTT	CATPPGEGTEAFF
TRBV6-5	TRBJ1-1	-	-	TGTGCCAGCATGAGGACACAGAACACTGAAGCTTTCTTT	CASMRTQNTEAFF
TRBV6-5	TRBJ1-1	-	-	TGTGCCAGCAGCCAACAACAGGGAAGCACTGAAGCTTTCTTT	CASSQQQGSTEAFF
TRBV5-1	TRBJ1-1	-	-	TGCGCCAGCAGCTCAGGGGAACTAGCTGAAGCTTTCTTT	CASSSGELAEAFF
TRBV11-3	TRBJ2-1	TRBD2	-	TGTGCCAGCAGCCCGACTAGCGGGAGGGCCATTGAGCAGTTCTTC	CASSPTSGRAIEQFF
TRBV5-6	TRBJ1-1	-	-	TGTGCCAGCAGCTTGTTCGGGGTAGTTTTCGCTGAAGCTTTCTTT	CASSLFGVVFAEAFF
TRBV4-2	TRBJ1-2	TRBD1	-	TGTGCCAGCAGCCACGCAACAGGGGTCGGAGTCTATGGCTACACCTTC	CASSHATGVGVYGYTF
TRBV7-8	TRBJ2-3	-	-	TGTGCCAGCAGCTTAGCCGGGAGCGGCACAGATACGCAGTATTTT	CASSLAGSGTDTQYF